Following are 21 T cell receptor beta chains from one sample sequenced in a study of cytomegalovirus exposure and HLA in healthy donors. A multiplex PCR was run with 60 Vbeta primers and 13 Jbeta primers. Sequencing used immunoSEQ multiplex PCR; TCRdb keeps in-frame clones, though not all of them. The sample lists 130,000 or so clones, around 82% seen once, with approximately 3.2% in the top ten. Source material: PBMCs. The receptors come from a young man in good health and CMV-seropositive.

V usage is TRBV27 and J usage is TRBJ1-5; D perhaps matches TRBD1 (5 bases). Germline values: CDR1 MNHEY, CDR2 SMNVEV (reference sequence). Trimming pared 5 bases from V and 5 bases from J, leaving 13 bases between. The CDR3 has 14 residues. The CDR3 DNA reads TGTGCCAGCAGTACTAATACAGGACATCAGCCCCAGCATTTT. Encoded protein: CASSTNTGHQPQHF.

The V and J genes are TRBV6-6 and TRBJ1-1; D not certain. The CDR3 has 14 amino acids. Germline V gene lookup returns CDR1 MNHNY and CDR2 SVGAGI (reference sequence). V was cut by 2 bases and J by 3 bases, with 10 bases left in between. CDR3 bases: TGTGCCAGCAGTTACGAGGGTTTGGACACTGAAGCTTTCTTT. This encodes CASSYEGLDTEAFF.

With respect to this clone: The germline gene is not matched at one end of the junction; a read error may be the cause. The chain recombines TRBV6-5 with TRBJ2-7, with D perhaps matching TRBD2 (6 bases). Germline loops: CDR1 MNHEY, CDR2 SVGAGI. The CDR3 runs 15 residues. The DNA for the CDR3 is TGTGGCAGCAGGGCTGGCGGGACCTACTCCTACGAGCAGTACTTC. It encodes CGSRAGGTYSYEQYF.

This clone was observed a handful of times. This rearrangement joins TRBV9 to TRBJ2-7, with TRBD1 identical over 7 bases. The CDR3 contains 14 residues. Trimming took 0 bases from V and 9 from J; bases not matched to a gene: 9. The germline gives CDR1 SGDLS, CDR2 YYNGEE. CDR3 residues: CASSVGQGEGWQYF. The CDR3 nucleotides are TGTGCCAGCAGCGTAGGACAGGGTGAAGGGTGGCAGTACTTC.

This clone showed up just once. The chain employs TRBV4-1 and TRBJ2-7, with 13 bases identical to TRBD2. V gave up 0 bases and J gave up 6 bases; unmatched junction bases: 5. The CDR3 runs 16 residues. Germline lookup yields CDR1 MGHRA and CDR2 YSYEKL. Here the CDR3 reads CASSQDTGLAGREQYF. Written as DNA, the CDR3 is TGCGCCAGCAGCCAAGATACGGGACTAGCGGGACGCGAGCAGTACTTC.

This chain uses TRBV6-6 with TRBJ1-5, with TRBD1 matching over 8 bases. Germline CDR1 MNHNY, CDR2 SVGAGI (reference sequence). CDR3 length: 15 amino acids. Trimming removed 6 bases from V and 6 bases from J; junction bases left unmatched: 10. The CDR3 loop is CASSPLAGGGQPQHF. The DNA for the CDR3 is TGTGCCAGCAGCCCCCTGGCAGGGGGCGGTCAGCCCCAGCATTTT.

The chain is built from TRBV18 and TRBJ2-7, with D perhaps TRBD1 (6 bases). This CDR3 has 16 amino acids. The V end lost 3 bases, the J end lost 0 bases, and 15 bases lay between the germline ends. Germline values: CDR1 KGHSH, CDR2 LQKENI. The chain's CDR3 is CASSPTAGQISYEQYF. DNA of the CDR3: TGTGCCAGCTCACCTACGGCTGGACAGATCTCCTACGAGCAGTACTTC.

V and J are TRBV5-1 and TRBJ2-7, with TRBD2 matching 12 bases. The V segment lost 3 bases and the J segment 2 bases; nucleotides outside the gene matches: 6. This CDR3 has 16 residues. Germline assignment: CDR1 SGHRS and CDR2 YFSETQ. DNA of the CDR3: TGCGCCAGCAGCTGGGGGACTAGCGGGCGGACCTACGAGCAGTACTTC. The encoded protein is CASSWGTSGRTYEQYF.

The genes are TRBV5-1 and TRBJ2-3, with 8 bases aligning to TRBD1. Germline V gene data show CDR1 as SGHRS and CDR2 as YFSETQ. This CDR3 contains 16 residues. The V and J ends lost 0 bases and 5 bases, in that order; junction bases with no gene match: 8. CDR3 residues: CASSLAGGFSEDTQYF. In DNA form, the CDR3 reads TGCGCCAGCAGCTTGGCAGGGGGCTTTTCGGAAGATACGCAGTATTTT.

The CDR3 DNA is TGCGCCAGCAGCCATTCTACCGGGCAGTACTTC. Translating gives CASSHSTGQYF. The rearrangement joins TRBV4-1 to TRBJ2-7; D is ambiguous. Germline V gives CDR1 MGHRA, CDR2 YSYEKL. V shed 3 bases and J shed 9 bases, with 9 bases lying between them. This CDR3 is 11 amino acids long.

The V gene is TRBV2, the J gene TRBJ2-1, with TRBD2 matching 12 bases. V shed 11 bases and J 6 bases; nucleotides not matched to a gene: 8. The CDR3 spans 14 residues. The germline V gene has CDR1 SNHLY and CDR2 FYNNEI. CDR3 residues: CAGATSGSINEQFF. CDR3 coding DNA: TGTGCCGGGGCGACTAGCGGGAGTATCAATGAGCAGTTCTTC.

The V and J genes are TRBV19 and TRBJ1-3, with TRBD1 identical over 8 bases. Germline assignment: CDR1 LNHDA and CDR2 SQIVND (reference sequence). V trimming: 6 bases; J trimming: 4 bases; junction bases outside the gene matches: 5. The CDR3 is 14 amino acids. The CDR3 here is CASSQGALGNTIYF. For the CDR3, the DNA is TGTGCCAGTAGCCAGGGGGCTTTGGGAAACACCATATATTTT.

V usage is TRBV19 and J usage is TRBJ1-2; tentative D call: TRBD1 (5 bases). CDR1 is LNHDA, CDR2 SQIVND, per germline (reference sequence). With 7 bases removed from V and 0 bases from J, the gap between germline ends came to 12 bases. CDR3 length equals 14 residues. Here the CDR3 DNA reads TGTGCCAGTACCTCCGGGGGGGCTAACTATGGCTACACCTTC. This sequence encodes CASTSGGANYGYTF.

The V call is TRBV10-2, the J call TRBJ1-1; D ambiguous. From germline, CDR1 is WSHSY and CDR2 SAAADI. V shed 2 bases and J shed 7 bases, with 11 bases lying between them. This CDR3 region has 13 residues. The CDR3, as DNA: TGCGCCAGCAGTGAGCTGAGACTGGGTGAAGCTTTCTTT. Its translation: CASSELRLGEAFF.

This chain connects TRBV7-3 to TRBJ2-5; 11 bases fit TRBD2. Germline CDR1 is SGHTA and CDR2 is FQGTGA. The J segment lost 5 bases and the V segment lost 2 bases, leaving 4 bases of the junction unmatched. The CDR3 has 15 amino acids. The CDR3 DNA reads as TGTGCCAGCAGCTTATCACCTAGCGGGAGGGAGACCCAGTACTTC. Translation gives CASSLSPSGRETQYF.

This chain links TRBV5-1 with TRBJ1-3; TRBD1 agrees at 7 bases. The CDR3 extends over 17 amino acids. V lost 4 bases, J lost 0 bases, and 10 bases stayed unmatched. Germline CDR1 reads SGHRS; CDR2 reads YFSETQ. DNA for the CDR3: TGCGCCAGCAGCCCGACCGGGACAGCTTTCTCTGGAAACACCATATATTTT. This encodes CASSPTGTAFSGNTIYF. Supplemented by reference TRBV5-1 and TRBJ1-3, the full variable domain reads KAGVTQTPRYLIKTRGQQVTLSCSPISGHRSVSWYQQTPGQGLQFLFEYFSETQRNKGNFPGRFSGRQFSNSRSEMNVSTLELGDSALYLCASSPTGTAFSGNTIYFGEGSWLTVV.

The V and J genes are TRBV5-4 and TRBJ2-7, with a weak D call TRBD2 (6 bases). The germline V gene encodes CDR1 SGHNT and CDR2 YYREEE (reference sequence). The CDR3 loop spans 14 amino acids. V was trimmed by 0 bases and J by 0 bases, leaving 7 bases between them. CDR3 sequence reads: CASSLGSGSYEQYF. The DNA for the CDR3 is TGTGCCAGCAGCTTGGGTAGCGGCTCCTACGAGCAGTACTTC.

The CDR3 DNA reads as TGCGCCAGCAGCCAAGGGTTGAGGGACGAGCAGTACTTC. Translation gives CASSQGLRDEQYF. The genes are TRBV4-1 and TRBJ2-7, with D tentatively TRBD2 (5 bases). The CDR3 extends over 13 amino acids. Germline V lookup: CDR1 MGHRA, CDR2 YSYEKL. The V gene lost 1 base and the J gene lost 5 bases, with 9 bases spanning the gap.

The V call is TRBV5-4, the J call TRBJ2-5; 8 positions agree with TRBD1. Germline V gene data show CDR1 as SGHNT and CDR2 as YYREEE (reference sequence). The trim removed 0 bases at V and 4 bases at J, leaving 5 bases unmatched. The CDR3 extends over 15 amino acids. The CDR3: CASSLVQGAGETQYF. The CDR3, as DNA: TGTGCCAGCAGCTTGGTGCAGGGGGCGGGAGAGACCCAGTACTTC.

This clone occurred once. The chain has TRBV27 and TRBJ2-7; D perhaps matches TRBD1 (6 bases). The V end was cut by 5 bases, the J end by 4 bases, with 9 bases between. Germline CDR1 is MNHEY and CDR2 is SMNVEV (reference sequence). The CDR3 has 12 amino acids. The CDR3 sequence is CASSVQGYEQYF. In DNA, the CDR3 is TGTGCCAGCAGTGTACAGGGTTACGAGCAGTACTTC.

The chain carries TRBV11-2 and TRBJ2-7, with D maybe TRBD1 (5 bases). The CDR3 sequence is 14 residues long. Germline assignment: CDR1 SGHAT and CDR2 FQNNGV. The V gene lost 5 bases and the J gene lost 1 base, with 12 bases spanning the gap. CDR3 bases: TGTGCCAGCAGCCCCAAGACAGAGTCCTACGAGCAGTACTTC. Translated: CASSPKTESYEQYF. Complete variable domain (other parts from reference TRBV11-2 and TRBJ2-7): EAGVAQSPRYKIIEKRQSVAFWCNPISGHATLYWYQQILGQGPKLLIQFQNNGVVDDSQLPKDRFSAERLKGVDSTLKIQPAKLEDSAVYLCASSPKTESYEQYFGPGTRLTVT.